Sequencing of this T cell receptor (beta chain) was carried out in a study of OX40 agonist ivuxolimab in advanced cancers. The wider study: Partial responses were achieved by three patients: one hepatocellular carcinoma, two cutaneous melanoma.

Study results and caveats: CD8+ T cells were the subset that, on average, had more expanded clones than CD4+. Researchers did not establish what antigens the expanded peripheral T cells target.

TCRdb keeps only in-frame clones here, not all; method: immunoSEQ multiplex PCR. Of approximately 76,000 clones in the sample, roughly 86% were seen once. Comments on this clone: The antigen is unknown.

This clonotype originated in an adult with an advanced solid tumor such as melanoma, head and neck, liver or kidney cancer. Source: CD4+ or CD8+ T cells sorted from blood, taken in a trial of the OX40 agonist ivuxolimab.

The chain's CDR3 is CASSPSPGQAATNEKLFF. DNA of the CDR3: TGTGCCAGCAGTCCTTCACCCGGACAGGCTGCAACTAATGAAAAACTGTTTTTT. The chain couples TRBV27 to TRBJ1-4; 7 bases align to TRBD1. V lost 5 bases, J lost 0 bases, and 12 bases stayed unmatched. Germline CDR1 is MNHEY and CDR2 is SMNVEV (reference sequence). This CDR3 region has 18 residues.